These 13 T cell receptor beta chains were sequenced from one sample in a study of T cell responses to AZD1222 COVID-19 vaccine listed by TCRdb under 2021. Libraries were made using the immunoSEQ multiplex PCR assay. Held by TCRdb, this immuneACCESS table contains in-frame sequences only and omits some clones. Under half of the omission traces to an unresolved V gene where checked; the cause of the rest is unknown. The sample has 75,000 to 100,000 clones on record, roughly 92% of them singletons. Around 3.2% of the sample lies in the top ten. Per the publication, the time point label means: about 28 days (+/-7) after the second vaccine dose. Source: peripheral blood, taken 28 days after the second AZD1222 dose. The receptor source for this set is an adult who received the AZD1222 COVID-19 vaccine.

The chain couples TRBV29-1 to TRBJ1-2; perhaps TRBD1 as D (5 bases). Germline values: CDR1 SQVTM, CDR2 ANQGSEA. This CDR3 spans 13 amino acids. V lost 6 bases and J lost 1, with 12 bases in between. The CDR3 sequence is CSVAEGDNYGYTF. CDR3 DNA: TGCAGCGTCGCGGAAGGGGATAACTATGGCTACACCTTC.

The genes are TRBV4-2 and TRBJ2-3; 13 nucleotides agree with TRBD2. Per germline, CDR1 LGHNA and CDR2 YNFKEQ. This CDR3 spans 17 amino acids. Trimming at V came to 4 bases and at J to 4 bases, leaving 8 bases not matched to a gene. The CDR3 sequence: CASSLTTSGGHADTQYF. Written as DNA, the CDR3 is TGTGCCAGCAGCCTTACGACTAGCGGGGGGCATGCAGATACGCAGTATTTT.

This clone was detected once. V and J are TRBV3-1 (or the pseudogene TRBV3-2) and TRBJ1-2; no definite D call. Trimming took 1 base from V and 8 from J, leaving 14 bases between them. This CDR3 region has 14 residues. CDR1 LGHDT and CDR2 YNNKEL come from the germline V gene (reference sequence). This CDR3 reads CASSQGPVSSGYTF. The CDR3 coding sequence is TGTGCCAGCAGCCAAGGTCCCGTGAGTTCAGGCTACACCTTC.

This chain joins TRBV21-1 and TRBJ1-5; TRBD1, the table's D call, lacks a check against the DNA. TRBV21-1 is deemed a pseudogene. There are 23 residues in the CDR3. The CDR3 DNA follows: TGTGCCAGCAGCAAAGGGAGGGACAGGACTAGAACTACTATGCCCGGTAGCAATCAGCCCCAGCATTTT. Residues: CASSKGRDRTRTTMPGSNQPQHF.

This clone showed up just once. This rearrangement joins TRBV6-6 to TRBJ2-1; 10 bases align to TRBD1. Trimming removed 5 bases from V and 10 bases from J; junction bases left unmatched: 23. CDR1 MNHNY and CDR2 SVGAGI come from the germline V gene (reference sequence). The CDR3 covers 19 residues. CDR3 sequence (DNA): TGTGCCAGCAGTCTCCTCCCTGGATGGGGGACAGGGGCCTCCGGGGAGCAGTTCTTC. It translates to CASSLLPGWGTGASGEQFF.

CDR3 loop: CASSQDMLTELASTDTQYF. CDR3 in DNA: TGTGCCAGCAGCCAAGATATGTTGACAGAATTAGCTAGCACAGATACGCAGTATTTT. The rearrangement uses TRBV4-2 and TRBJ2-3; weak D call: TRBD1 (5 bases). This CDR3 is built from 19 residues. Germline loops: CDR1 LGHNA, CDR2 YNFKEQ. With 0 bases removed from V and 0 bases from J, the gap between germline ends came to 19 bases.

This chain joins TRBV2 and TRBJ1-5, with D possibly TRBD1 on 5 matching bases. The CDR3 is 15 amino acids. CDR1 SNHLY and CDR2 FYNNEI come from the germline V gene. V lost 3 bases and J 0 bases, leaving 9 bases between the germline ends. CDR3 bases: TGTGCCAGCAGTGATCTAGGGGCTAGCAATCAGCCCCAGCATTTT. Encoded protein: CASSDLGASNQPQHF.

Written as DNA, the CDR3 is TGCGCCAGCAGCCAAGATTCCGGTCGTTTTCGGGAGCTGTTTTTT. Amino acid sequence: CASSQDSGRFRELFF. The chain has TRBV4-1 and TRBJ2-2; no reliable D call. CDR1 and CDR2 from the germline V gene are MGHRA and YSYEKL. V gave up 0 bases and J gave up 9 bases, with 14 bases separating them. The CDR3 loop spans 15 amino acids.

This rearrangement joins TRBV30 to TRBJ1-4; 11 nucleotides line up with TRBD1. The V gene's germline CDR1 is GTSNPN and CDR2 SVGIG (reference sequence). The V gene end was trimmed by 4 bases and the J gene end by 8 bases; junction bases not matched to a gene: 6. The CDR3 extends over 14 amino acids. The CDR3 DNA reads TGTGCCTGGACCGGGACAGGGGGATTCGAAAAACTGTTTTTT. Residues: CAWTGTGGFEKLFF.

The chain combines TRBV19 with TRBJ1-5; D is undetermined. CDR3 size: 15 residues. Trimming stripped 3 bases from V and 4 bases from J, with 13 bases between. CDR1 is LNHDA, CDR2 SQIVND, per germline (reference sequence). The CDR3 here is CASSMGQTGNQPQHF. The CDR3 DNA reads as TGTGCCAGTAGTATGGGCCAGACTGGAAATCAGCCCCAGCATTTT.

The chain couples TRBV21-1 to TRBJ1-2. TRBV21-1 is reported as a pseudogene. This CDR3 has 15 amino acids. For the CDR3, the DNA is TGTGCCAGCAGCAAAGCAGAGCCATTGTCCTATGGCTACACCTTC. Protein product: CASSKAEPLSYGYTF.

The chain recombines TRBV14 with TRBJ1-2, with D perhaps matching TRBD1 (5 bases). The germline CDR1 and CDR2 sequences are SGHDN and FVKESK. This CDR3 is 15 amino acids long. Trimming removed 3 bases from V and 2 bases from J, with 13 bases in between. CDR3 in DNA: TGTGCCAGCAGCCAGGAGAGGGACGGGAACTATGGCTACACCTTC. Translation: CASSQERDGNYGYTF.

This rearrangement joins TRBV7-8 to TRBJ2-3; no reliable D call. Germline V gene lookup returns CDR1 SGHVS and CDR2 FQNEAQ. V was trimmed by 1 base and J by 0 bases, leaving 17 bases between them. The CDR3 extends over 18 amino acids. The chain's CDR3 is CASSLVVLDPTSTDTQYF. The CDR3 DNA is TGTGCCAGCAGCTTAGTCGTCCTGGACCCCACTAGCACAGATACGCAGTATTTT.